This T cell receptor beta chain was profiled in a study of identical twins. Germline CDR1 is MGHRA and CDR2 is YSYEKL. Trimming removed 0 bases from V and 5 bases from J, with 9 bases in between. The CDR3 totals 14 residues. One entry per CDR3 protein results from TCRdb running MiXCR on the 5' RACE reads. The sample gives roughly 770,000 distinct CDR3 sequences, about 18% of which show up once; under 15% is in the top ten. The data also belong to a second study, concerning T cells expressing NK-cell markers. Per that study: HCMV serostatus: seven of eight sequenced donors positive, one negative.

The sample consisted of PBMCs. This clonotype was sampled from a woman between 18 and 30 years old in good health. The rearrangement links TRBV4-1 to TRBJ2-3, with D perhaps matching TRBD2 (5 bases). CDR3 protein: CASSQDTGLDTQYF. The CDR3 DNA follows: TGCGCCAGCAGCCAAGATACGGGGTTAGATACGCAGTATTTT.